These T cell receptor beta chains were read from a single sample in a study of T cells expressing NK-cell markers. TCRdb reworked the 5' RACE reads into one entry per CDR3 protein, no DNA. The sample is made up of 150,000 to 180,000 distinct CDR3 sequences, and the top ten hold 37% of it. Source material: blood T cells: a sorted CD56 or NKG2C T cell subset, CD4+ or CD8+ T cells, or bulk PBMC T cells (not recorded which). These receptors were taken from a woman aged 50 to 60 in good health. Both conserved end residues are part of each CDR3.

TRBV20-1	TRBJ2-3	CSASPYGISTDTQYF
TRBV6-6	TRBJ2-7	CATSGISTYEQYF
TRBV9	TRBJ2-5	CASSVPTAGVGIWQTQYF
TRBV5-1	TRBJ2-7	CASSLGWTATGQPYEQYF
TRBV12-3/TRBV12-4	TRBJ2-3	CASSSWDRGRTDTQYF
TRBV4-1	TRBJ1-4	CASSQFNPAEKLFF
TRBV10-2	TRBJ2-7	CASRAGQGLGQYF
TRBV4-2	TRBJ2-1	CASSQDGPGGRNNEQFF
TRBV28	TRBJ2-5	CASSFTTAQETQYF
TRBV15	TRBJ2-7	CATSREGDKEEQYF
TRBV3-1	TRBJ2-1	CASSKVGAPENEQFF
TRBV24-1	TRBJ2-3	CATSDWNLAPGGHPDTQYF
TRBV4-1	TRBJ2-3	CASSVGVELYTDTQYF
TRBV5-1	TRBJ1-1	CASSFRGGDTEAFF
TRBV21-1	TRBJ1-5	CASSKVPENQPQHF
TRBV10-2	TRBJ1-1	CASSRLAGVNTEAFF
TRBV5-1	TRBJ2-1	CASNLYDNEQFF
TRBV7-8	TRBJ2-2	CASSFGTGRTGELFF
TRBV2	TRBJ2-3	CASSELAGATDTQYF
TRBV25-1	TRBJ1-3	CASSSQGDNTIYF
TRBV5-1	TRBJ2-1	CASSLVGQGAFEQFF
TRBV2	TRBJ2-1	CASSGDTPYNEQFF
TRBV12-3/TRBV12-4	TRBJ1-2	CASSFSELSYGYTF
TRBV12-3/TRBV12-4	TRBJ2-2	CASTGTRNPGELFF
TRBV5-5	TRBJ2-3	CASSLADTDTQYF
TRBV6-5	TRBJ1-5	CASSSDGYSNQPQHF
TRBV29-1	TRBJ1-1	CSVKGDPNTEAFF
TRBV27	TRBJ2-1	CASSLDPVQGTTYNEQFF
TRBV5-6	TRBJ1-6	CASSPWSESDSPLHF
TRBV4-1	TRBJ2-1	CASSQDEREGNEQFF
TRBV7-9	TRBJ1-1	CASSLPGGLDTEAFF
TRBV19	TRBJ2-6	CASSPNGATSGANVLTF
TRBV20-1	TRBJ2-1	CSARLQAGGDEQFF
TRBV20-1	TRBJ2-7	CSAVQGSAYEQYF
TRBV5-1	TRBJ2-2	CASSFLASGPNTGELFF
TRBV5-1	TRBJ2-5	CASSFAGEGETQYF
TRBV12-3/TRBV12-4	TRBJ2-7	CASSGTVYEQYF
TRBV20-1	TRBJ2-7	CSARDQDTGTSGSPDEQYF
TRBV11-3	TRBJ2-4	CASSFLGGGNIQYF
TRBV12-3/TRBV12-4	TRBJ2-1	CASSSPKDNEQFF
TRBV19	TRBJ2-7	CASSPRASGAYEQYF
TRBV10-3	TRBJ2-1	CAILAGGGNEQFF
TRBV10-2	TRBJ2-3	CASSVADPTDTQYF
TRBV12-3/TRBV12-4	TRBJ2-3	CASSSGQAPHFGTQYF
TRBV2	TRBJ2-5	CASSEGDQETQYF
TRBV5-1	TRBJ2-3	CASSLGTGNPDTQYF
TRBV21-1	TRBJ2-1	CASSRTSGRTQYNEQFF
TRBV7-6	TRBJ2-3	CASSHGGDTQYF
TRBV20-1	TRBJ2-7	CSASPGLGGGYEQYF